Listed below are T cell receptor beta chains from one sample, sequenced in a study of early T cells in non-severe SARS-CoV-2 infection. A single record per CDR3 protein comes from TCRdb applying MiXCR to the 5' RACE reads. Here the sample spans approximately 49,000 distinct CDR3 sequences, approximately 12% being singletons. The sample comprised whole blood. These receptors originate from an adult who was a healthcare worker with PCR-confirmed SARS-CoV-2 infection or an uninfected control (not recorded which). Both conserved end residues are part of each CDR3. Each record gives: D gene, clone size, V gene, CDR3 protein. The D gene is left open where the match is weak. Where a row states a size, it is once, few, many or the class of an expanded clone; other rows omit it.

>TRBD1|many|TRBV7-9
CASSSTSGTGLPEAFF
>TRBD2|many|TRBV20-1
CSARDSGNPQETQYF
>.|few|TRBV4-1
CASSQDQGGTFYNEQFF
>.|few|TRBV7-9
CASSPDGRLTEAFF
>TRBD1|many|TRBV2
CASSGQARSYNEQFF
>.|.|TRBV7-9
CASRTRERETQYF
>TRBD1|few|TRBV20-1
CSARGTGDSTEAFF
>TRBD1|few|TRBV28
CASSRGQGISSYEQYF
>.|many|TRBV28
CASKIQQSNQPQHF
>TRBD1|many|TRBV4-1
CASSQPTGTGVYGYTF
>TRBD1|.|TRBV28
CASRLQGSNSPLHF
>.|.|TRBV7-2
CASSSGGSTDTQYF
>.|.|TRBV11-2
CASSLDIQGGGNQPQHF
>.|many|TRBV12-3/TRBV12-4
CASSQGLGFVALHF
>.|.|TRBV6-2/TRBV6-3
CARTQKEPQETQYF
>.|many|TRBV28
CATTWVNYGYTF
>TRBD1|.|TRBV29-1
CSARDSYEQYF
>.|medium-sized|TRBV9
CASSVRPREDEQYF
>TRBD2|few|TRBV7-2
CASSLSQAGGYNEQFF
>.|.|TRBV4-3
CASSQDPMVGATEAFF
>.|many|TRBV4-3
CASSQDAFSETQYF
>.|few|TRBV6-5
CASSYSMNTEAFF
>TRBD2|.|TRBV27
CASSLSGLAGGNEQFF
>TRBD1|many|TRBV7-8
CASSGRGRMNTGELFF
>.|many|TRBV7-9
CASSNEGKFTEAFF
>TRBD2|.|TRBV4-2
CASSRFPSGGNSYNEQFF
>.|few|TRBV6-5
CASSYSGEGADTQYF
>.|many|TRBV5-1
CASSFFVNTEAFF
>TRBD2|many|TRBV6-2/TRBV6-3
CASREGLAGSYNEQFF
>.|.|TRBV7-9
CASRHGETQYF
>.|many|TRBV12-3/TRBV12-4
CASSPRDASYNEQFF
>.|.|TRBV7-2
CASTASVPTGELFF
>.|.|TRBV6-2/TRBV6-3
CASSLAGSLYEQYF
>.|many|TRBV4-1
CASSQVSGNEQFF